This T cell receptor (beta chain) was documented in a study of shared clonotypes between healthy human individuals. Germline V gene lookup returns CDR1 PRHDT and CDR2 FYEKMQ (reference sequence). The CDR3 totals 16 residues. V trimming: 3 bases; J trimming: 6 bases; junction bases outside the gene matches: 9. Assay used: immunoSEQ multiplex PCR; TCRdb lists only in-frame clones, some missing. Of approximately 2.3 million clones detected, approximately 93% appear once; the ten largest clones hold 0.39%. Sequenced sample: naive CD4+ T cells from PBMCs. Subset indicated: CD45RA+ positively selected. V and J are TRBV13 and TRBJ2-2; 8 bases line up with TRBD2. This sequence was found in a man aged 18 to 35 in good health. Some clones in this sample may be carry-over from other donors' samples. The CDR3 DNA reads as TGTGCCAGCAGCTTCGTTGACGGGAGGGCTCCCGGGGAGCTGTTTTTT. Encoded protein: CASSFVDGRAPGELFF.